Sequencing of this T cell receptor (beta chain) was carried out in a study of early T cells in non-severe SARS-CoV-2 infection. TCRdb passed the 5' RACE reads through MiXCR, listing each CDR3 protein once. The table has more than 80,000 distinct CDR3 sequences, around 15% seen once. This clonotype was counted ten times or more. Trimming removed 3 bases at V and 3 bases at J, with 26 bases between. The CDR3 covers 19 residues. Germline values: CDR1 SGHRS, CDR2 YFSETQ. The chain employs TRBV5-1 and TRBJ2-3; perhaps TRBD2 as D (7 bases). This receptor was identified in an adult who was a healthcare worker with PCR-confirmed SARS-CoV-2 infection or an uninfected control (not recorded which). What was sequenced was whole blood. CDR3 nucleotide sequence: TGCGCCAGCAGCTCCAGGTTTGGAGGGGGGGCCACTGTTACAGATACGCAGTATTTT. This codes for CASSSRFGGGATVTDTQYF. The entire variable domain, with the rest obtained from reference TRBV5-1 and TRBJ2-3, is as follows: KAGVTQTPRYLIKTRGQQVTLSCSPISGHRSVSWYQQTPGQGLQFLFEYFSETQRNKGNFPGRFSGRQFSNSRSEMNVSTLELGDSALYLCASSSRFGGGATVTDTQYFGPGTRLTVL.